This T cell receptor (beta chain) was obtained from a study of T-cell memory formation after mild COVID-19. General observations from the study: Second-wave clones with a day 37 peak had unconfirmed SARS-CoV-2 specificity.

Germline CDR1 and CDR2: SGHRS and YFSETQ. The CDR3 contains 16 residues. J was trimmed by 3 bases and V by 0 bases; bases with no gene match: 5. Constant-segment primers were used for 5'RACE, and the resulting TCR alpha and TCR beta cDNA libraries carried sample barcodes and UMIs. TCRdb reprocessed the 5' RACE reads via MiXCR and lists one record per CDR3 protein. The sample lists around 200,000 distinct CDR3 sequences, 8% to 11% occurring once. This clonotype showed up many times. What it binds is not known. This sequence originates from a man in his late teens or twenties who had mild COVID-19 (a few samples of this study predate the infection). Cell type and time point are not known. This chain joins TRBV5-1 and TRBJ2-3, with 9 positions matching TRBD2. Sequenced sample: PBMCs or a T cell subset sorted from them (not recorded which). DNA of the CDR3: TGCGCCAGCAGCTTGGATCCGGGACTAGCAACAGATACGCAGTATTTT. Encoded protein: CASSLDPGLATDTQYF. Full variable domain (rest looked up from reference TRBV5-1 and TRBJ2-3): KAGVTQTPRYLIKTRGQQVTLSCSPISGHRSVSWYQQTPGQGLQFLFEYFSETQRNKGNFPGRFSGRQFSNSRSEMNVSTLELGDSALYLCASSLDPGLATDTQYFGPGTRLTVL.